The TCR beta chain under discussion was sequenced for a study of cytomegalovirus exposure and HLA in healthy donors. Trimming cost V 7 bases and J 0 bases; bases outside gene matches: 3. There are 14 residues in the CDR3. The germline V gene encodes CDR1 MNHEY and CDR2 SVGAGI. PCR amplification relied on 60 Vbeta primers (plus 13 Jbeta primers). Using immunoSEQ multiplex PCR, the repertoire was profiled, and TCRdb retains in-frame clones only, with some absent. This sample's table has some 52,000 clones. The receptor comes from a woman aged 60-75 years in good health and CMV-seropositive. Sequenced input: PBMCs. The chain links TRBV6-5 to TRBJ1-5; 7 bases fit TRBD1. The CDR3 DNA reads TGTGCCAGCACAAACAGGGGTAGCAATCAGCCCCAGCATTTT. Protein product: CASTNRGSNQPQHF.